This T cell receptor beta chain was captured by sequencing in a study of T-cell memory formation after mild COVID-19. On the study more broadly: In these data, TCR clusters were largely donor specific.

General study results and limits: Clones contracting day 15 to 85 were balanced CD4/CD8; later expanders leaned CD4+.

This clonotype was detected only a few times. Its specificity is not known. The V gene's germline CDR1 is SGHKS and CDR2 YYEKEE (reference sequence). CDR3 length: 15 amino acids. V was clipped by 7 bases and J by 4 bases, with 18 bases between them. TCR alpha and TCR beta cDNA libraries carrying sample barcodes and UMIs were produced by 5'RACE using constant-segment primers. From the 5' RACE reads, TCRdb called clonotypes with MiXCR, one entry per CDR3 protein. The table includes under 350,000 distinct CDR3 sequences, 16% detected once. V usage is TRBV5-5 and J usage is TRBJ2-1, with D possibly being TRBD2 (6 bases). The TCR was taken from a man between 18 and 29 years old who had mild COVID-19 (a few samples of this study predate the infection). Cell type and time point are not known. The sequenced sample was PBMCs or a T cell subset sorted from them (not recorded which). The CDR3 DNA follows: TGTGCCAGCCGGGGAGGTGGTCAGCCGTACAATGAGCAGTTCTTC. It is translated as CASRGGGQPYNEQFF.